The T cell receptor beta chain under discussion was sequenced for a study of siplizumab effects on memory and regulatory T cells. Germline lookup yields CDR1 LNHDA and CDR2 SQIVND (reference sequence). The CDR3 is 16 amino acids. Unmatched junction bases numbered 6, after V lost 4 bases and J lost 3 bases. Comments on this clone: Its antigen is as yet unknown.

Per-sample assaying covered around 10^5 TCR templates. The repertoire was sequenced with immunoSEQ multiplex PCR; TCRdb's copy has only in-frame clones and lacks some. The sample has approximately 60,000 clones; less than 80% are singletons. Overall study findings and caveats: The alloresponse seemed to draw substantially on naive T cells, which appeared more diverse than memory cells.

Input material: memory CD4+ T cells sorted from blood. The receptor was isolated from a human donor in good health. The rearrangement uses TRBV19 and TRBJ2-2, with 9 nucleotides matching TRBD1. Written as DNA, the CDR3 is TGTGCCAGTAGTAAGGGGGGGACAGGGTACACCGGGGAGCTGTTTTTT. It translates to CASSKGGTGYTGELFF. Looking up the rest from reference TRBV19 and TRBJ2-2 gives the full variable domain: DGGITQSPKYLFRKEGQNVTLSCEQNLNHDAMYWYRQDPGQGLRLIYYSQIVNDFQKGDIAEGYSVSREKKESFPLTVTSAQKNPTAFYLCASSKGGTGYTGELFFGEGSRLTVL.